This T cell receptor (beta chain) came from a study of cytomegalovirus exposure and HLA in healthy donors. Across the study: There were around 390 genotyped donors. Of these, roughly 80% fell in the genetic ancestry cluster associated with self-reported Caucasian donors.

Use of 60 Vbeta and 13 Jbeta primers characterized the PCR. Original processing notes: Around 83 million unique TCR beta chains, some 9.9 million shared, were counted in a later analysis. TCRdb keeps only in-frame clones here, not all; method: immunoSEQ multiplex PCR. V, J and clone size reflect that table, while D and trimming were determined from the DNA. The table lists around 150,000 clones, 60% to 80% of them singletons. Study-wide points: Equally common other TCR beta chains were less clonally expanded than HLA-associated ones, a later analysis found.

For this clone: Its target is not known.

There are 14 residues in the CDR3. The V segment lost 6 bases and the J segment 3 bases; nucleotides outside the gene matches: 8. Per the germline V gene, CDR1 is ENHRY and CDR2 is SYGVKD. The chain uses TRBV10-3 and TRBJ2-7; 7 bases match TRBD1. Sequences were obtained from PBMCs. The receptor was derived from a man aged 30-40 years in good health and CMV-seronegative. CDR3 sequence reads: CAIRPGTANYEQYF. The CDR3 coding sequence is TGTGCCATCAGGCCCGGGACAGCAAACTACGAGCAGTACTTC.